Given below is one TCR beta chain in context. The PCR ran on 60 Vbeta and 13 Jbeta primers. Under the authors' procedure: As a later analysis found, there were 80 million to 90 million unique TCR beta chains, of which roughly 11 million were shared. The data were produced by immunoSEQ multiplex PCR, yet TCRdb's version contains in-frame clones alone and is incomplete. That table gives V, J and clone size, and the DNA gave D and trimming. The record lists roughly 34,000 clones, of which the ten most abundant hold over 4%. This specimen belongs to a study of cytomegalovirus exposure and HLA in healthy donors. Germline V lookup: CDR1 SGHTA, CDR2 FQGNSA. The V end lost 2 bases, the J end lost 4 bases, and 8 bases lay between the germline ends. The CDR3 is 13 amino acids.

Material for sequencing was PBMCs. The TCR was taken from a woman in her thirties or forties in good health and CMV-seropositive. This chain uses TRBV7-2 with TRBJ1-2; weak D call: TRBD1 (6 bases). The DNA for the CDR3 is TGTGCCAGCAGCTTAAGAGGGGGCTATGGCTACACCTTC. Encoded protein: CASSLRGGYGYTF.